Presented here are 20 T cell receptor beta chains from one specimen sequenced in a study of patients and donors after allogeneic stem cell transplantation. TCRdb re-analysed the RT-PCR reads in MiXCR, keeping a single row per CDR3 protein. The sample holds about 7,100 distinct CDR3 sequences, roughly 13% seen once. Sequencing was done on a sample of blood, either unsorted or a sorted T cell fraction (not recorded which). Receptor source: a human donor who was either an allogeneic HSCT recipient or a stem cell or donor lymphocyte infusion donor (not recorded which). It is not recorded whose cells these are; they may come from a transplant donor.

By sample fraction, this clonotype is medium-sized. V and J are TRBV20-1 and TRBJ2-3; 9 bases align to TRBD2. The germline CDR1 and CDR2 sequences are DFQATT and SNEGSKA (reference sequence). The V gene end was trimmed by 2 bases and the J gene end by 2 bases; junction bases not matched to a gene: 8. The CDR3 totals 16 residues. The CDR3 here is CSARRVAGEFTDTQYF. CDR3 nucleotide sequence: TGCAGTGCTAGAAGGGTAGCGGGGGAGTTCACAGATACGCAGTATTTT.

V and J are TRBV15 and TRBJ2-2; TRBD2 agrees at 15 bases. The CDR3 sequence is 19 residues long. Germline assignment: CDR1 LNHNV and CDR2 YYDKDF (reference sequence). After removal of 5 bases from V and 6 bases from J, the junction contained 13 bases not matched to a gene. The CDR3 nucleotides are TGTGCCACCAGCGGGACTAGCGGGGGGCCCCGTGGTTTAGCCGGGGAGCTGTTTTTT. This translates into CATSGTSGGPRGLAGELFF.

V usage is TRBV10-3 and J usage is TRBJ2-1; D gene uncertain. The V gene lost 8 bases and the J gene lost 3 bases, with 8 bases spanning the gap. Looked up from germline, CDR1 is ENHRY and CDR2 is SYGVKD. This CDR3 comprises 12 residues. DNA of the CDR3: TGTGCCATCGGATCTATCTACAATGAGCAGTTCTTC. The encoded protein is CAIGSIYNEQFF.

A few counts support this clonotype. This chain connects TRBV4-3 to TRBJ2-7; D perhaps matches TRBD2 (5 bases). Germline values: CDR1 LGHNA, CDR2 YSLEER. V lost 0 bases to trimming and J lost 2 bases, with 11 bases between them. This CDR3 has 15 residues. The chain's CDR3 is CASSQDGLNPYEQYF. In nucleotides, the CDR3 is TGCGCCAGCAGCCAAGATGGACTGAACCCCTACGAGCAGTACTTC.

Ten or more counts support this clonotype. The chain employs TRBV11-2 and TRBJ1-1; D possibly corresponds to TRBD1 (5 bases). Germline V gives CDR1 SGHAT, CDR2 FQNNGV. CDR3 length: 14 amino acids. Trimming pared 3 bases from V and 0 bases from J, leaving 8 bases between. This CDR3 reads CASSLEGMNTEAFF. The CDR3 nucleotides read TGTGCCAGCAGCTTGGAGGGGATGAACACTGAAGCTTTCTTT.

By share, this clonotype counts as medium-sized. The chain recombines TRBV6-2 or TRBV6-3 with TRBJ2-1; 10 bases line up with TRBD2. The V gene's germline CDR1 is MNHEY and CDR2 SVGEGT. V lost 5 bases to trimming and J lost 6 bases; unmatched junction nucleotides: 7. This CDR3 has 15 residues. CDR3 DNA sequence: TGTGCCAGCAGTACATGGGCTAGCGGGAGCAATGAGCAGTTCTTC. Translating gives CASSTWASGSNEQFF.

This clonotype was picked up a small number of times. The rearrangement uses TRBV3-1 and TRBJ2-2; no reliable D call. The CDR3 extends over 13 amino acids. Trimming cost V 0 bases and J 8 bases, with 7 bases left between them. CDR1 is LGHDT, CDR2 YNNKEL, per germline (reference sequence). In DNA, the CDR3 is TGTGCCAGCAGCCAAGAGGTGGCGGGGGAGCTGTTTTTT. Translating it yields CASSQEVAGELFF.

This clonotype was counted between two and nine times. The chain carries TRBV7-9 and TRBJ1-4, with TRBD1 identical over 9 bases. V gave up 3 bases and J gave up 6 bases; unmatched junction bases: 11. This CDR3 comprises 17 residues. CDR1 is SEHNR and CDR2 is FQNEAQ in the germline V gene (reference sequence). CDR3 DNA sequence: TGTGCCAGCAGCTTGGCGGGACAGGGCCGTTTTGATGAAAAACTGTTTTTT. It encodes CASSLAGQGRFDEKLFF.

This clonotype showed up just a few times. The rearrangement uses TRBV10-3 and TRBJ2-1; 7 positions match TRBD2. The junction had 5 bases not matched to a gene; V was cut back by 3 bases and J by 0 bases. Germline lookup yields CDR1 ENHRY and CDR2 SYGVKD. The CDR3 length is 16 residues. Here the CDR3 reads CAISDWRETSYNEQFF. CDR3 sequence (DNA): TGTGCCATCAGTGATTGGCGGGAGACCTCCTACAATGAGCAGTTCTTC.

The rearrangement links TRBV7-9 to TRBJ2-3; 10 bases map to TRBD2. The CDR3 covers 16 residues. The V segment lost 3 bases and the J segment 1 base; nucleotides outside the gene matches: 4. Germline CDR1 reads SEHNR; CDR2 reads FQNEAQ (reference sequence). CDR3 coding DNA: TGTGCCAGCAGCTTGTCCGGGACTAGCGGCACAGATACGCAGTATTTT. Amino acids: CASSLSGTSGTDTQYF. Looking up the rest from reference TRBV7-9 and TRBJ2-3 gives the full variable domain: DTGVSQNPRHKITKRGQNVTFRCDPISEHNRLYWYRQTLGQGPEFLTYFQNEAQLEKSRLLSDRFSAERPKGSFSTLEIQRTEQGDSAMYLCASSLSGTSGTDTQYFGPGTRLTVL.

The chain recombines TRBV9 with TRBJ1-2; 7 positions match TRBD1. J gave up 1 base and V 7 bases, and 4 bases lay outside the gene matches. Germline CDR1 reads SGDLS; CDR2 reads YYNGEE. The CDR3 covers 13 residues. CDR3 sequence: CASVQGGNYGYTF. In DNA form, the CDR3 reads TGTGCCAGCGTTCAGGGGGGTAACTATGGCTACACCTTC.

The rearrangement uses TRBV7-9 and TRBJ2-2, with TRBD2 identical over 12 bases. The junction had 13 bases not matched to a gene; V was cut back by 6 bases and J by 5 bases. The CDR3 covers 18 residues. The V gene's germline CDR1 is SEHNR and CDR2 FQNEAQ (reference sequence). This CDR3 reads CASRDRLAGAQKTGELFF. For the CDR3, the DNA is TGTGCCAGCAGGGATCGACTAGCGGGGGCCCAGAAAACCGGGGAGCTGTTTTTT.

The chain combines TRBV5-4 with TRBJ1-1; D is ambiguous. CDR1 is SGHNT and CDR2 is YYREEE in the germline V gene (reference sequence). The V end was cut by 4 bases, the J end by 2 bases, with 9 bases between. This CDR3 has 13 amino acids. The CDR3 nucleotides read TGTGCCAGCAGCCCGGAGAGAAACACTGAAGCTTTCTTT. This gives the protein CASSPERNTEAFF.

The chain combines TRBV3-1 with TRBJ1-4, with 11 positions matching TRBD1. V shed 0 bases, J shed 10 bases, and the junction held 7 bases outside the gene matches. CDR3 size: 16 residues. Germline V gene lookup returns CDR1 LGHDT and CDR2 YNNKEL (reference sequence). CDR3 region: CASSQDRAGQGGKLFF. In DNA form, the CDR3 reads TGTGCCAGCAGCCAAGATAGAGCGGGACAGGGGGGAAAACTGTTTTTT.

The chain joins TRBV7-9 to TRBJ2-7; TRBD1 is a possible D gene (5 bases). Trimming pared 2 bases from V and 1 base from J, leaving 15 bases between. The CDR3 covers 16 residues. CDR1 SEHNR and CDR2 FQNEAQ come from the germline V gene (reference sequence). In DNA form, the CDR3 reads TGTGCCAGCAGCTTAAAACAGGCAGGACGTTCCTACGAGCAGTACTTC. It specifies CASSLKQAGRSYEQYF.

This clonotype was recorded many times. The rearrangement links TRBV7-9 to TRBJ1-2; no clear D. The CDR3 contains 11 residues. From germline, CDR1 is SEHNR and CDR2 FQNEAQ (reference sequence). V shed 6 bases and J shed 5 bases, with 7 bases lying between them. CDR3 residues: CASSRIYGYTF. CDR3 nucleotide sequence: TGTGCCAGCAGTCGAATATATGGCTACACCTTC.

The table lists this clonotype with a count of one. At one of its ends the junction is not consistent with the germline gene, which may arise from a read error. This sequence joins TRBV6-2 or TRBV6-3 and TRBJ2-1; TRBD1 is a possible D gene (6 bases). The germline V gene has CDR1 MNHEY and CDR2 SVGEGT. The CDR3 spans 15 residues. The CDR3 region is CTSSPPDREFNEQFF. CDR3 in DNA: TGTACCAGCAGTCCTCCGGACAGAGAATTCAATGAGCAGTTCTTC.

This clonotype has only a few counts. The rearrangement uses TRBV5-4 and TRBJ1-2; no clear D. This CDR3 is 14 amino acids long. Trimming pared 2 bases from V and 3 bases from J, leaving 11 bases between. Germline assignment: CDR1 SGHNT and CDR2 YYREEE (reference sequence). The chain's CDR3 is CASSLQVTDYGYTF. The CDR3 DNA follows: TGTGCCAGCAGCTTACAAGTGACGGACTATGGCTACACCTTC.

This sequence joins TRBV15 and TRBJ2-7; D is unresolved. Trimming removed 1 base at V and 6 bases at J, with 13 bases between. The CDR3 sequence is 14 residues long. The V gene's germline CDR1 is LNHNV and CDR2 YYDKDF (reference sequence). CDR3 in amino acids: CATSRGPSAPEQYF. The CDR3 DNA is TGTGCCACCAGCAGAGGTCCCTCCGCACCCGAGCAGTACTTC.

This clonotype was observed a handful of times. V gene TRBV28 combines with J gene TRBJ1-2; tentative D call: TRBD1 (6 bases). Germline lookup yields CDR1 MDHEN and CDR2 SYDVKM. V lost 6 bases, J lost 8 bases, and 13 bases lay in between. This CDR3 has 12 residues. The CDR3 here is CASRSTGRGYTF. CDR3 in DNA: TGTGCCAGCAGGTCTACAGGGAGAGGCTACACCTTC.